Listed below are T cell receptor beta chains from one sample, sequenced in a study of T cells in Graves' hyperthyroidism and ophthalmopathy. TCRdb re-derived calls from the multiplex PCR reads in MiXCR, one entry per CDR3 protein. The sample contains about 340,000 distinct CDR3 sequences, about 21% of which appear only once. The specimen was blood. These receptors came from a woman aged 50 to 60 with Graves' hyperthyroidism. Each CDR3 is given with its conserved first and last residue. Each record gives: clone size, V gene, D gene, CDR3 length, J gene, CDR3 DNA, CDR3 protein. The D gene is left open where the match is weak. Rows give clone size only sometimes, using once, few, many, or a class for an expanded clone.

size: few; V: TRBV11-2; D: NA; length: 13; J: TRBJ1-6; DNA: TGTGCCAGCAGCGACAGGACTAATTCACCCCTCCACTTT; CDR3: CASSDRTNSPLHF
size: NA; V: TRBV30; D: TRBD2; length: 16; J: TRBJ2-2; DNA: TGTGCCTGGAGTCCAAAACTAGCGGGAGAAACCGGGGAGCTGTTTTTT; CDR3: CAWSPKLAGETGELFF
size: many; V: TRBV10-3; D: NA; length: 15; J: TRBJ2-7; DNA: TGTGCCATCAGTTCCCCCCACGGGAGTTCTTACGAGCAGTACTTC; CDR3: CAISSPHGSSYEQYF
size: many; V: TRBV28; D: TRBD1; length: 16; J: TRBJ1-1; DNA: TGTGCCAGCAGTTCAGGGGGGGTGGGGATGAACACTGAAGCTTTCTTT; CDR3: CASSSGGVGMNTEAFF
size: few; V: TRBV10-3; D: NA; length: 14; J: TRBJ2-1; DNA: TGTGCCATCAGTGATCAAGGAGGGTCCAATGAGCAGTTCTTC; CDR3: CAISDQGGSNEQFF
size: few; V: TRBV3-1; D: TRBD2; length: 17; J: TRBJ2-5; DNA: TGTGCCAGCAGCCAATTGGGACTAGCGGGGGGCGGGGAGACCCAGTACTTC; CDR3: CASSQLGLAGGGETQYF
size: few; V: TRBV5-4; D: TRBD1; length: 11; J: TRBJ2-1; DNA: TGTGCCAGCGGACAGGGTTGGGAGCAGTTCTTC; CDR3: CASGQGWEQFF
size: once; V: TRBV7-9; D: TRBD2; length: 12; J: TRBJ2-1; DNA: TGTGCCGGGGAGGGTAGGGGTTTCGAGCAGTTCTTC; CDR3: CAGEGRGFEQFF
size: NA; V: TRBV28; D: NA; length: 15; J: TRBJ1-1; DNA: TGTGCCAGCAGTTTACAGGCCCCCATGAACACTGAAGCTTTCTTT; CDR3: CASSLQAPMNTEAFF
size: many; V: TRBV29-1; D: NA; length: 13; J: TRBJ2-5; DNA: TGCAGCGTTGAAGAGGGGGGCTCAGAGACCCAGTACTTC; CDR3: CSVEEGGSETQYF
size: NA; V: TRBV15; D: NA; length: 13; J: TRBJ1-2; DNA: TGTGCCACCAGGAGGGCACCTAACTATGGCTACACCTTC; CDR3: CATRRAPNYGYTF
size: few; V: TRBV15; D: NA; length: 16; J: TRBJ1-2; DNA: TGTGCCACCAGCAGAGATTCGGGGACCACGGGTTATGGCTACACCTTC; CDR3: CATSRDSGTTGYGYTF
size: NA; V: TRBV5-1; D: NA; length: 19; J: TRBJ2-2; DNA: TGCGCCAGCAGCTTGGGAGGCGCCAGGGGACCTAAGAACACCGGGGAGCTGTTTTTT; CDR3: CASSLGGARGPKNTGELFF
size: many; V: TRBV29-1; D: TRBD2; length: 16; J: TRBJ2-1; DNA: TGCAGCGTTGTATCCGGGATACTAGCGGGGAACAATGAGCAGTTCTTC; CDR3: CSVVSGILAGNNEQFF
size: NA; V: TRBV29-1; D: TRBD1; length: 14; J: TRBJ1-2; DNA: TGCAGCGGGCCCCCGGGACAGGGAAACTATGGCTACACCTTC; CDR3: CSGPPGQGNYGYTF
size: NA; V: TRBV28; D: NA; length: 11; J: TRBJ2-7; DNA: TGTGCCAGCAGTTATTCCCTCGAGCAGTACTTC; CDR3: CASSYSLEQYF
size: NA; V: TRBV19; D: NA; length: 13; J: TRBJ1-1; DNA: TGTGCCATCGGGAAGGGGAGGAACACTGAAGCTTTCTTT; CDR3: CAIGKGRNTEAFF
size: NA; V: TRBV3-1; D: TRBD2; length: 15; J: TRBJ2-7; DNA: TGTGCCAGCAGCCCCCTCGGGACTAGCAGGAACGAGCAGTACTTC; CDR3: CASSPLGTSRNEQYF
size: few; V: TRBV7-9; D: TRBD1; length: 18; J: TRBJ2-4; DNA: TGTGCCAGCGGACCGGAGACAGGGGTTTTACTAGCCAAAAACATTCAGTACTTC; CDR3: CASGPETGVLLAKNIQYF
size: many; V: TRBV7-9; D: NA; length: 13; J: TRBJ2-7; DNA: TGTGCCAGCTTCGGCGCGGAAGCCTACGAGCAGTACTTC; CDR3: CASFGAEAYEQYF
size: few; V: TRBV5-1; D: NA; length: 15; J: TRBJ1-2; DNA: TGCGCCAGCAGCTTGGCCGCCAGCCTTAACTATGGCTACACCTTC; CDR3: CASSLAASLNYGYTF
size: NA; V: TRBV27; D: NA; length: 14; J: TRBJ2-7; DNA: TGTGCCAGCAGTCCTCGGACGATTTCCTACGAGCAGTACTTC; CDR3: CASSPRTISYEQYF
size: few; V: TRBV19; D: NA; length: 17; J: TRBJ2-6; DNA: TGTGCCAGTAGTCCTGTGGGGCGGGACTCTGGGGCCAACGTCCTGACTTTC; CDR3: CASSPVGRDSGANVLTF
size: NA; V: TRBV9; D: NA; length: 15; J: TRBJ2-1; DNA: TGTGCCAGCAGCGTAGGGTCGGACTCCTACAATGAGCAGTTCTTC; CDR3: CASSVGSDSYNEQFF
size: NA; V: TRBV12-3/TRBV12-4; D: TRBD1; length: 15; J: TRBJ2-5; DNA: TGTGCCAGCAGGGTAGGACAGGGGCCGGGAGAGACCCAGTACTTC; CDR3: CASRVGQGPGETQYF
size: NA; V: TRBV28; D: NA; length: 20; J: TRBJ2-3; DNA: TGTGCCAGCAGTCTACCCGGGGGAGATTGGAGGGCGGCGGACACAGATACGCAGTATTTT; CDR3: CASSLPGGDWRAADTDTQYF
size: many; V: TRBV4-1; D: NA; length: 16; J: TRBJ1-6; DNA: TGCGCCAGCAGCCAGACGGGTACCGCGGGGAATTCACCCCTCCACTTT; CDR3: CASSQTGTAGNSPLHF
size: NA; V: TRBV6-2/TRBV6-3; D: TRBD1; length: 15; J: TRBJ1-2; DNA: TGTGCCAGCAGTTTTCGTAGACAGGGGGCTGGAGGCTACACCTTC; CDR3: CASSFRRQGAGGYTF
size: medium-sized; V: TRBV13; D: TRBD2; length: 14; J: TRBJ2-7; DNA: TGTGCCAGCAGCACTCGGACTAGCCCCTACGAGCAGTACTTC; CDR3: CASSTRTSPYEQYF
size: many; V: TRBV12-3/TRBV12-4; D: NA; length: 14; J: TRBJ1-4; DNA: TGTGCCAGCAGATTAGGGGGTTTGAATGAAAAACTGTTTTTT; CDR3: CASRLGGLNEKLFF
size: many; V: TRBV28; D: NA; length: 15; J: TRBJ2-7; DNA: TGTGCCAGCAGTTTAGATATTGGAGGGGGCGAAGAGCAGTACTTC; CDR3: CASSLDIGGGEEQYF
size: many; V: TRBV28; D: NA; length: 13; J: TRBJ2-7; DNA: TGTGCCAGCAGTGTTAAGAAATACTACGAGCAGTACTTC; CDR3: CASSVKKYYEQYF
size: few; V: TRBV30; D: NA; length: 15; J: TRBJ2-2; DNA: TGTGCCTGGACCAGCCTAGGGGGGGTCACCGGGGAGCTGTTTTTT; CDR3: CAWTSLGGVTGELFF
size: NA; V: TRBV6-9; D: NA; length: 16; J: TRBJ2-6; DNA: TGTGCCAGCAGTTCCGGAAGGCTCTCTGGGGCCAACGTCCTGACTTTC; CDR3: CASSSGRLSGANVLTF
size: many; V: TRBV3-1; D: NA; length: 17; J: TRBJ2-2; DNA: TGTGCCAGCAGCCACCCCCTAACGACACCAAGCACCGGGGAGCTGTTTTTT; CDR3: CASSHPLTTPSTGELFF
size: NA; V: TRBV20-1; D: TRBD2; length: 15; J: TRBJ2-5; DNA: TGCAGTGCTAGCCCCCGCGGTAGCGGGGCAGGGACCCAGTACTTC; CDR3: CSASPRGSGAGTQYF
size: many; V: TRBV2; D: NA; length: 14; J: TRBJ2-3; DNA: TGTGCCAGCAGTGAAGCGGGAGCCACAGATACGCAGTATTTT; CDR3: CASSEAGATDTQYF
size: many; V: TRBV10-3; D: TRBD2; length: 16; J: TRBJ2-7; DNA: TGTGCCATCAGTGAGTCCGAGCTAGCGGATTCCTACGAGCAGTACTTC; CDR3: CAISESELADSYEQYF
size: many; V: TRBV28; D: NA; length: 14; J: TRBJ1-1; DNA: TGTGCCAGCACCCTAAGAGGAGTGAACACTGAAGCTTTCTTT; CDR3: CASTLRGVNTEAFF
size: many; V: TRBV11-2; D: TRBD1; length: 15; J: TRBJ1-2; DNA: TGTGCCAGCAGCCTCAACAGGGGGCGCAGCTATGGCTACACCTTC; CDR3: CASSLNRGRSYGYTF
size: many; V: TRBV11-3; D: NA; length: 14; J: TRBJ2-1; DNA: TGTGCCAGCAGCTTAGAAGCGACCCACGATGAGCAGTTCTTC; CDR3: CASSLEATHDEQFF
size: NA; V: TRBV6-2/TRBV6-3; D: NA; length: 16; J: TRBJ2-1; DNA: TGTGCCAGCGCTGCCTGGGACATCAACCAGTACAATGAGCAGTTCTTC; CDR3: CASAAWDINQYNEQFF
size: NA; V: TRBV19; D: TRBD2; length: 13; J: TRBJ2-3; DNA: TGTGCTCCCTGGGTAGCGGGAGGGCCTGTGCAGTATTTT; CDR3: CAPWVAGGPVQYF
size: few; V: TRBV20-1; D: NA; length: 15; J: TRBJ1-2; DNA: TGCAGTGCTAGAGAGACAGTGCCGAATAACTATGGCTACACCTTC; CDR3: CSARETVPNNYGYTF
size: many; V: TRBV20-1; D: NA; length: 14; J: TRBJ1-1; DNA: TGCAGTGCTAAGTTGGTAACCGACCACACTGAAGCTTTCTTT; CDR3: CSAKLVTDHTEAFF
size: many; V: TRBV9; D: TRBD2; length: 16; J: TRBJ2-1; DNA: TGTGCCAGCAGCGTAGGACTAGCGGGAGTATCCAATGAGCAGTTCTTC; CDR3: CASSVGLAGVSNEQFF
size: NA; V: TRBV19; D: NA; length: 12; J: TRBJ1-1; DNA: TGTGCCAGTAGTATAGGTGGGTCTGAAGCTTTCTTT; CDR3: CASSIGGSEAFF
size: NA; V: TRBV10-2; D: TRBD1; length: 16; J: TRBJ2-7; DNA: TGCGCCAGCAGTGAGCCCGGGGACAGGGGTTCCTACGAGCAGTACTTC; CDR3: CASSEPGDRGSYEQYF
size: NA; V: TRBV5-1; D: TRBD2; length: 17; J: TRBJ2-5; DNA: TGCGCCAGCAGCTCCGAAACTAGCGGGGGGGCCGGTGCGACCCAGTACTTC; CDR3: CASSSETSGGAGATQYF
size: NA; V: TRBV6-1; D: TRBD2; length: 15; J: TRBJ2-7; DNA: TGTGCCTCCGACCCAGGCGGGAGGGATTCCTACGAGCAGTACTTC; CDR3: CASDPGGRDSYEQYF
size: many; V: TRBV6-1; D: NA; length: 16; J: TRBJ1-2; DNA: TGTGCCAGCAGTTACCCCAAGGGAGGGGCAAACTATGGCTACACCTTC; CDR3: CASSYPKGGANYGYTF
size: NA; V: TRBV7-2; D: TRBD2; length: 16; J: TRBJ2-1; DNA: TGTGCCAGCAGCTTACCGGGACTAGCGGGAGACAATGAGCAGTTCTTC; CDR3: CASSLPGLAGDNEQFF